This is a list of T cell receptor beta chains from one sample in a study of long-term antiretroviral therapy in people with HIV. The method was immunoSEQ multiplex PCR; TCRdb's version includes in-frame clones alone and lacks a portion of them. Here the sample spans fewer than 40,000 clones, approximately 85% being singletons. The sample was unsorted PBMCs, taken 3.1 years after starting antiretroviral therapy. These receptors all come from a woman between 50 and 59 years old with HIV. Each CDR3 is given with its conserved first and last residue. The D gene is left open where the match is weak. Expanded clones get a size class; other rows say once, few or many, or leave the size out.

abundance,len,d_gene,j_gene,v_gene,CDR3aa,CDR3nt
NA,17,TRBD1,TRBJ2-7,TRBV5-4,CASSYQSGTGNPYEQYF,TGTGCCAGCAGCTATCAATCCGGGACAGGGAATCCCTACGAGCAGTACTTC
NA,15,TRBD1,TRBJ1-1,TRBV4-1,CASSRGQGTNTEAFF,TGCGCCAGCAGCCGGGGACAGGGGACGAACACTGAAGCTTTCTTT
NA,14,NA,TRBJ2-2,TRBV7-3,CASSLLGHTGELFF,TGTGCCAGCAGCTTATTGGGTCACACCGGGGAGCTGTTTTTT
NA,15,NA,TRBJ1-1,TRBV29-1,CSVEDRQGMNTEAFF,TGCAGCGTTGAAGATCGGCAGGGGATGAACACTGAAGCTTTCTTT
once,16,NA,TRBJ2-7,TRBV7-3,CASSREQRQGRDEQYF,TGTGCCAGCAGCAGGGAACAAAGACAGGGGAGGGACGAGCAGTACTTC
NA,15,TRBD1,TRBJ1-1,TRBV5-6,CASSLSGQLNTEAFF,TGTGCCAGCAGCCTCTCGGGACAGCTGAACACTGAAGCTTTCTTT
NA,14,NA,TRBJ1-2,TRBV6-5,CASSRQWANYGYTF,TGTGCCAGCAGCAGACAGTGGGCTAACTATGGCTACACCTTC
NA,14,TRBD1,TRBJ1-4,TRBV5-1,CASSAGQGWEKLFF,TGCGCCAGCAGCGCGGGACAGGGTTGGGAAAAACTGTTTTTT
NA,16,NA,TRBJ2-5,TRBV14,CASSQVSLTGAETQYF,TGTGCCAGCAGCCAAGTATCCCTGACAGGAGCCGAGACCCAGTACTTC
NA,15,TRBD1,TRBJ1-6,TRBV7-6,CASSLLQGATSPLHF,TGTGCCAGCAGCCTTCTACAGGGGGCCACTTCACCCCTCCACTTT
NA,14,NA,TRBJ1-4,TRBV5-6,CASSLGGYNEKLFF,TGTGCCAGCAGCTTGGGGGGGTATAATGAAAAACTGTTTTTT
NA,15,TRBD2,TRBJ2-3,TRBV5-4,CASSPGLAVQVTQYF,TGTGCCAGCAGTCCGGGACTAGCGGTCCAGGTTACGCAGTATTTT
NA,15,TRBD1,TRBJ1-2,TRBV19,CASSRISGQGTGYTF,TGTGCCAGTAGTAGAATCTCGGGACAGGGAACTGGCTACACCTTC
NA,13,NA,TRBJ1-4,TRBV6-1,CASSEATGRKLFF,TGTGCCAGCAGTGAAGCGACGGGGAGGAAACTGTTTTTT
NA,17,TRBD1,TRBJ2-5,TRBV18,CASSLGQGKPPGETQYF,TGTGCCAGCTCGCTCGGACAGGGTAAGCCCCCAGGGGAGACCCAGTACTTC
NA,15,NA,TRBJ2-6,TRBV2,CASKISLSGANVLTF,TGTGCCAGCAAGATTAGCTTATCTGGGGCCAACGTCCTGACTTTC
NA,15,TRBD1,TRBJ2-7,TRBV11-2,CASRRPGGKFYEQYF,TGTGCCAGCCGGCGTCCAGGGGGCAAATTCTACGAGCAGTACTTC
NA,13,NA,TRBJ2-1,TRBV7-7,CASSLESYNEQFF,TGTGCTAGCAGCTTAGAGTCCTACAATGAGCAGTTCTTC
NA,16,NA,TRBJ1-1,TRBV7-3,CASSLGARGANTEAFF,TGTGCCAGCAGCTTAGGGGCCCGGGGGGCTAACACTGAAGCTTTCTTT
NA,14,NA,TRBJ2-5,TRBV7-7,CASSSQGFQETQYF,TGTGCTAGCAGCTCGCAGGGTTTCCAAGAGACCCAGTACTTC
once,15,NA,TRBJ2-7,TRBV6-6,CASSYSPRFPYEQYF,TGTGCCAGCAGTTACTCCCCGAGGTTCCCCTACGAGCAGTACTTC
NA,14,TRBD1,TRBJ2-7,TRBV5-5,CASSTLTGGYEQYF,TGTGCCAGCAGCACGCTGACAGGGGGGTACGAGCAGTACTTC
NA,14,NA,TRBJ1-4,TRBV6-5,CASSYGTSNEKLFF,TGTGCCAGCAGTTACGGGACATCTAATGAAAAACTGTTTTTT
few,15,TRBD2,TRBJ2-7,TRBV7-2,CASSLLAGGIHEQYF,TGTGCCAGCAGTCTGCTAGCGGGGGGGATCCACGAGCAGTACTTC
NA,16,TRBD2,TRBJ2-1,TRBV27,CASSSSGLGVPNEQFF,TGTGCCAGCAGTTCCTCAGGACTAGGGGTTCCGAATGAGCAGTTCTTC
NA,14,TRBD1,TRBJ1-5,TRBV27,CASSRGGAPQPQHF,TGTGCCAGCAGTCGAGGGGGCGCCCCTCAGCCCCAGCATTTT
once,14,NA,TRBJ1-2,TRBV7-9,CASSYRGGDYGYTF,TGTGCCAGCAGCTATCGGGGGGGCGACTATGGCTACACCTTC
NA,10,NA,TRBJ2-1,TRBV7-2,CASSFSVQFF,TGTGCCAGCAGCTTCTCGGTTCAGTTCTTC
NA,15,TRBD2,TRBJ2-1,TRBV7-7,CASSFQAGGNNEQFF,TGTGCTAGCAGCTTTCAAGCGGGGGGAAACAATGAGCAGTTCTTC
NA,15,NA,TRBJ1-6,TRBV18,CASSPIGQRDSPLHF,TGTGCCAGCTCACCCATCGGACAGAGAGATTCACCCCTCCACTTT
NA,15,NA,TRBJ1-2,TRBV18,CASSTQGSADYGYTF,TGTGCCAGCTCAACACAGGGATCGGCCGACTATGGCTACACCTTC
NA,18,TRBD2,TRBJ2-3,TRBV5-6,CASSLGGLAGGLPDTQYF,TGTGCCAGCAGCCTAGGGGGACTAGCGGGGGGGCTTCCAGATACGCAGTATTTT
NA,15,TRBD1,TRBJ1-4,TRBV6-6,CASSYWGDRVEKLFF,TGTGCCAGCAGTTACTGGGGGGACAGGGTTGAAAAACTGTTTTTT
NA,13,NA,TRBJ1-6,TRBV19,CASSLGLGSPLHF,TGTGCCAGTAGTCTTGGGTTGGGTTCACCCCTCCACTTT
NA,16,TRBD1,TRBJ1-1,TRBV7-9,CASSATRGRLGTEAFF,TGTGCCAGCAGCGCTACCAGGGGGCGTTTGGGCACTGAAGCTTTCTTT
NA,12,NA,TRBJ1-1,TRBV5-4,CASSLVNTEAFF,TGTGCCAGCAGCTTGGTGAACACTGAAGCTTTCTTT
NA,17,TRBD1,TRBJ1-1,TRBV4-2,CASSQGKAGTGTDEAFF,TGTGCCAGCAGCCAAGGAAAGGCCGGGACAGGGACAGACGAAGCTTTCTTT
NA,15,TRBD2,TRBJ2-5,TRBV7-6,CASSPGLAEKETQYF,TGTGCCAGCAGCCCCGGACTAGCGGAAAAAGAGACCCAGTACTTC
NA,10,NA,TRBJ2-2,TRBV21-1,CVKFTGELFF,TGTGTTAAATTCACCGGGGAGCTGTTTTTT
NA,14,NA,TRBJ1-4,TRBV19,CASSIAGSKEKLFF,TGTGCCAGTAGTATAGCAGGAAGTAAGGAAAAACTGTTTTTT
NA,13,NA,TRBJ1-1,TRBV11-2,CASSSQENTEAFF,TGTGCCAGCAGCTCTCAAGAGAACACTGAAGCTTTCTTT
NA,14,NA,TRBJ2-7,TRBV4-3,CASSPTGLTYEQYF,TGCGCCAGCAGCCCAACGGGGTTAACCTACGAGCAGTACTTC
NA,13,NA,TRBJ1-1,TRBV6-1,CASRLVGETEAFF,TGTGCCAGCAGACTGGTCGGGGAGACTGAAGCTTTCTTT
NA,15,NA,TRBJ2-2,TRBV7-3,CASSLGLSLTGELFF,TGTGCCAGCAGCTTGGGTCTTAGCCTCACCGGGGAGCTGTTTTTT
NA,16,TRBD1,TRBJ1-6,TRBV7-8,CASSLIRDRGSSPLHF,TGTGCCAGCAGCTTAATCCGGGACAGGGGTAGTTCACCCCTCCACTTT
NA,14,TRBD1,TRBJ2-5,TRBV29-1,CSVPFTGTGGTQYF,TGCAGCGTACCCTTTACCGGGACAGGGGGAACCCAGTACTTC
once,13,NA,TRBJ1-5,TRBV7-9,CASEGGANQPQHF,TGTGCCAGCGAGGGAGGGGCCAATCAGCCCCAGCATTTT
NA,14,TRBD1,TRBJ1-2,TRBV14,CASSQAGGIGGYTF,TGTGCCAGCAGCCAAGCAGGGGGCATAGGTGGCTACACCTTC
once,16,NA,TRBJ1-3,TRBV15,CATSAGGASSGNTIYF,TGTGCCACCAGCGCGGGGGGGGCGAGCTCTGGAAACACCATATATTTT
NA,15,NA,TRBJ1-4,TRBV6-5,CASSYSRGANEKLFF,TGTGCCAGCAGTTACTCGCGGGGGGCTAATGAAAAACTGTTTTTT
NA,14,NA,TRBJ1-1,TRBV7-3,CASSLQGTNTEAFF,TGTGCCAGCAGCTTACAGGGGACGAACACTGAAGCTTTCTTT
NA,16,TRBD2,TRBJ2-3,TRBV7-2,CASSLEAGGFTDTQYF,TGTGCCAGCAGCTTAGAGGCGGGGGGCTTCACAGATACGCAGTATTTT
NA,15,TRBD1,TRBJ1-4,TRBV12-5,CASGLLGQQNEKLFF,TGTGCTAGTGGTTTGTTGGGACAGCAGAATGAAAAACTGTTTTTT